This TCR beta chain was identified in a study of T cell responses to AZD1222 COVID-19 vaccine. This CDR3 spans 15 amino acids. The V and J ends lost 5 bases and 0 bases respectively, with 11 bases between them. Germline V lookup: CDR1 SEHNR, CDR2 FQNEAQ (reference sequence). Comments on this clone: Its antigen is unidentified.

Study outcomes and limitations: Unmutated variant regions are reportedly targeted by nearly half of spike-specific TCRs. Seropositive at baseline were only a handful of AZD1222 recipients. Clonal diversity was possibly underestimated, and the donors were mostly white British, with more females.

Second-dose schedules of about 4 or about 12 weeks were combined. Profiled with immunoSEQ multiplex PCR; TCRdb holds only in-frame clones, not every one. This table holds about 89,000 clones, around nine tenths found once. The sequence was obtained from an adult who received the AZD1222 COVID-19 vaccine. The input for sequencing was peripheral blood, taken 28 days after the second AZD1222 dose. The chain recombines TRBV7-9 with TRBJ1-3; no clear D gene. CDR3 loop: CASSIGPDSGNTIYF. The CDR3, as DNA: TGTGCCAGCAGCATCGGGCCGGACTCTGGAAACACCATATATTTT.